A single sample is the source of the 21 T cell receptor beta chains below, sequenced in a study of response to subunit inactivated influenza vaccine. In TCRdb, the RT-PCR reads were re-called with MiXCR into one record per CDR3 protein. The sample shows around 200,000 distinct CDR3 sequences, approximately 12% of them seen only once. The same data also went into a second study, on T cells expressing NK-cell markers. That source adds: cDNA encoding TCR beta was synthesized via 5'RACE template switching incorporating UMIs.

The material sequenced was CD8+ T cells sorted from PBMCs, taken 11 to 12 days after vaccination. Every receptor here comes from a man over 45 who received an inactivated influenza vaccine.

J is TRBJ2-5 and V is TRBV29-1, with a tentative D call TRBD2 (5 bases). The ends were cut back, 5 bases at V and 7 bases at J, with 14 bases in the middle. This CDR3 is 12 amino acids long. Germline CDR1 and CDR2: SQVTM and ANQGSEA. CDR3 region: CSVWSQGGTQYF. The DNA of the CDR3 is TGCAGCGTTTGGTCACAAGGAGGGACCCAGTACTTC.

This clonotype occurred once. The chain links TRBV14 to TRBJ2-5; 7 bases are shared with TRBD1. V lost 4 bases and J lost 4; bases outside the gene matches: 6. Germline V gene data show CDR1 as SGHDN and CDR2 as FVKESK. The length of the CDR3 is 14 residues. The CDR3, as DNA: TGTGCCAGCAGCCTACAGGGGATAGTAGAGACCCAGTACTTC. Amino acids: CASSLQGIVETQYF.

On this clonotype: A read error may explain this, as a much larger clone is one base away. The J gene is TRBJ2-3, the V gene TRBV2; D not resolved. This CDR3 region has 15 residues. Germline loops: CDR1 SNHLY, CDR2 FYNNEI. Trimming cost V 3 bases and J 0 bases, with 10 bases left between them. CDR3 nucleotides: TGTGCCAGCAGTGATGGGTGGGAAAGCACAGATACGCAGTATTTT. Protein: CASSDGWESTDTQYF.

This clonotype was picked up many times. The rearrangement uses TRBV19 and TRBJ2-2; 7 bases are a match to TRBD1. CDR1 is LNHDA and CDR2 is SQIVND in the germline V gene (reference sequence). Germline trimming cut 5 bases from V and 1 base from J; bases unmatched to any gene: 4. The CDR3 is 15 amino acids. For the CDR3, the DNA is TGTGCCAGTAGTGACCGGGACAGGAACACCGGGGAGCTGTTTTTT. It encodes CASSDRDRNTGELFF.

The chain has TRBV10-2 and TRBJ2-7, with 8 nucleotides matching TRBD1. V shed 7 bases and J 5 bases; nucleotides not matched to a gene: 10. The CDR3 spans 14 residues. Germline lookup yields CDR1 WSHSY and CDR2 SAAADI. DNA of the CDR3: TGCGCCAGCACCGATACCCAGGGGGCTAACGAGCAGTACTTC. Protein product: CASTDTQGANEQYF.

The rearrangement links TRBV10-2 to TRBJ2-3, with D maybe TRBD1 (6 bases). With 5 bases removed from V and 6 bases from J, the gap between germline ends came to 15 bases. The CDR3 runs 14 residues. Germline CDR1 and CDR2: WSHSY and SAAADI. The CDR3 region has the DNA TGCGCCAGCAGTAATAACAGGGTCACGGATACGCAGTATTTT. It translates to CASSNNRVTDTQYF.

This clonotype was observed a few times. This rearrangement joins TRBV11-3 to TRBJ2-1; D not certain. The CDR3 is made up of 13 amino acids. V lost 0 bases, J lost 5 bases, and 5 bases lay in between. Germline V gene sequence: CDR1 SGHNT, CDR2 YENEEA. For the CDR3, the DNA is TGTGCCAGCAGCTTAGAGCCAGACAATGAGCAGTTCTTC. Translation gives CASSLEPDNEQFF.

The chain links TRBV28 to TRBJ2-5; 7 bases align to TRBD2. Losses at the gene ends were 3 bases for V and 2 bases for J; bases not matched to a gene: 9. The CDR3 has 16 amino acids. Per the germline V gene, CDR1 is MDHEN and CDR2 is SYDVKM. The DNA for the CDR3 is TGTGCCAGCAGTTTCTCTGGACTAGTTGATCAAGAGACCCAGTACTTC. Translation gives CASSFSGLVDQETQYF.

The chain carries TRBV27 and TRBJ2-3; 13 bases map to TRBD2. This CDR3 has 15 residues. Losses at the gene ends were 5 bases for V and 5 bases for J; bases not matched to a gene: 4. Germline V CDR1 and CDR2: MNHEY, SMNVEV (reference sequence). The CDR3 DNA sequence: TGTGCCAGCAGTCAACTAGCGGGGGGGCAAGATACGCAGTATTTT. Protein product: CASSQLAGGQDTQYF.

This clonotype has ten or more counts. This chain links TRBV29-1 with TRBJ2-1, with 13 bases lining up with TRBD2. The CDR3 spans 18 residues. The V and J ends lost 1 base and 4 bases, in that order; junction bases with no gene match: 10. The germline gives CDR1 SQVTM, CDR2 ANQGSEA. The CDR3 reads CSVEALTSGRAGYNEQFF. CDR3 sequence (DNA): TGCAGCGTTGAAGCTTTAACTAGCGGGAGGGCTGGTTACAATGAGCAGTTCTTC.

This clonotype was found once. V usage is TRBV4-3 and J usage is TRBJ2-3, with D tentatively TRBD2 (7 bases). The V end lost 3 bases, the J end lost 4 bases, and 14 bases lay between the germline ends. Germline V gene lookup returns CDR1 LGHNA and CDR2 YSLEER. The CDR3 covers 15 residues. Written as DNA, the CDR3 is TGCGCCAGCAGCCAGGCCGGGGGGCGCTCAGATACGCAGTATTTT. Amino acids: CASSQAGGRSDTQYF.

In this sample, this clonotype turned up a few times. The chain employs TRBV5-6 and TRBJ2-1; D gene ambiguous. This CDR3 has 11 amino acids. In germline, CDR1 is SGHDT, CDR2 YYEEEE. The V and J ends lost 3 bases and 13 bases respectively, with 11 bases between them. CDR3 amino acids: CASSSGVVQFF. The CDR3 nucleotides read TGTGCCAGCAGCTCTGGTGTGGTTCAGTTCTTC.

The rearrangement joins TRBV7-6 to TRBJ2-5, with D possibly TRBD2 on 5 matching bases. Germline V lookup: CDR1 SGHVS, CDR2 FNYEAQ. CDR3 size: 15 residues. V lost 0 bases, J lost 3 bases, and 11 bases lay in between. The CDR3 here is CASSLAALREETQYF. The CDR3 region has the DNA TGTGCCAGCAGCTTAGCGGCTTTGCGGGAAGAGACCCAGTACTTC.

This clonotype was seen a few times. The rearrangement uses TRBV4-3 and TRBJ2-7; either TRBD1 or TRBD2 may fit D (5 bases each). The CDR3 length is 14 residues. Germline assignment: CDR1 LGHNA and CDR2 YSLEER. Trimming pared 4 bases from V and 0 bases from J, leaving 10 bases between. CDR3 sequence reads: CASSPGTVSYEQYF. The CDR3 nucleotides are TGCGCCAGCAGCCCGGGGACGGTCTCCTACGAGCAGTACTTC.

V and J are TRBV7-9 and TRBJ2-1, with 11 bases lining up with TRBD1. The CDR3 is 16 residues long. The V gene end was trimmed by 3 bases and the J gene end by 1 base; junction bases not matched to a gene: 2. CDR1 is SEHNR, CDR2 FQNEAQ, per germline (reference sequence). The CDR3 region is CASSLGQGVSYNEQFF. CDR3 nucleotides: TGTGCCAGCAGCTTGGGACAGGGGGTTTCCTACAATGAGCAGTTCTTC.

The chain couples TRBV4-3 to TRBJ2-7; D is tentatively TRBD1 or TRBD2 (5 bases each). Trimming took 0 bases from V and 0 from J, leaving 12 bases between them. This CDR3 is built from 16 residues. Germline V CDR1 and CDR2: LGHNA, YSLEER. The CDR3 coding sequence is TGCGCCAGCAGCCAAGATATTGGGACGCACTCCTACGAGCAGTACTTC. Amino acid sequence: CASSQDIGTHSYEQYF.

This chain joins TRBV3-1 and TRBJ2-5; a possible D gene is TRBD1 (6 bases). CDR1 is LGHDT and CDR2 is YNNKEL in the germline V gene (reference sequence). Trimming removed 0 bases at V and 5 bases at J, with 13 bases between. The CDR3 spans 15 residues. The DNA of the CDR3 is TGTGCCAGCAGCCAAGATGTCTACAGGGAGGAGACCCAGTACTTC. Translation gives CASSQDVYREETQYF.

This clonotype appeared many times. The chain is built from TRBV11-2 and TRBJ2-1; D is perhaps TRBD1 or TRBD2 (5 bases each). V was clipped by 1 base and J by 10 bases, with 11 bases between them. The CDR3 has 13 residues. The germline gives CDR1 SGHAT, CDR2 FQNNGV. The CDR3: CASSLVGGWEQFF. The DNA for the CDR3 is TGTGCCAGCAGCTTAGTTGGGGGTTGGGAGCAGTTCTTC.

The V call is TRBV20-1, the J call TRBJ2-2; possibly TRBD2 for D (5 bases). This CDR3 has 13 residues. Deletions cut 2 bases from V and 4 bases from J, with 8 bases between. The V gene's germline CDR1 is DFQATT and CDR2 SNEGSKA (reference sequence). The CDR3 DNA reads TGCAGTGCTAGATCAGGAGGCACCGGGGAGCTGTTTTTT. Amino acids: CSARSGGTGELFF.

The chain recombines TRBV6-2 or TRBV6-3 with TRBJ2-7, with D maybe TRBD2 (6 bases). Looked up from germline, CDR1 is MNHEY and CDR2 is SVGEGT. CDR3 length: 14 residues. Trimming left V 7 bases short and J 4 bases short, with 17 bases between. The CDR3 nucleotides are TGTGCCAGCAATTCAGCGGGTCCCGGGTACGAGCAGTACTTC. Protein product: CASNSAGPGYEQYF.

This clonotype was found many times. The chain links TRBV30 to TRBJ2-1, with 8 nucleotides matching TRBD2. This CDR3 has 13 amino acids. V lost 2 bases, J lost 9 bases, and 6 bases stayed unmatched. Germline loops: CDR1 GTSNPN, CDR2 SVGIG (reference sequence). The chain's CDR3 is CAWSPGLVVEQFF. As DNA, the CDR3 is TGTGCCTGGAGTCCGGGACTAGTGGTTGAGCAGTTCTTC.